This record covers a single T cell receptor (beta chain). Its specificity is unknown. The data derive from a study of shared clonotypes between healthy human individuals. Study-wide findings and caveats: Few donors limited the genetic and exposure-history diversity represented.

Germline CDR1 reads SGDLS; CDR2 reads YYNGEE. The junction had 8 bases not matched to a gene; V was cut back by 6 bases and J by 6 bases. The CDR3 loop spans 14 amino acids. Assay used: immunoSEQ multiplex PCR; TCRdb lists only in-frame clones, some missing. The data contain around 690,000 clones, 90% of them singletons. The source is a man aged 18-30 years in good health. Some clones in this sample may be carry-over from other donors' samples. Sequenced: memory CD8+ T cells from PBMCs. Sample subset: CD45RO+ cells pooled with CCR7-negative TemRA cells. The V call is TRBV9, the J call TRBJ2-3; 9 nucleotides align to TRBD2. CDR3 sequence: CASTSSGTSDTQYF. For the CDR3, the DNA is TGTGCCAGCACCTCCTCCGGGACTAGCGATACGCAGTATTTT.